This T cell receptor beta chain was found in a study of vaccination and CD4 T cells after COVID-19. Overall study context: Overlapping SARS-CoV-2, HCoV-NL63, HCoV-OC43 and HCoV-229E spike peptides were used to stimulate cells.

The Oncomine TCR Beta short-read assay sequenced DNA from cultured CD4+ T cells. TCRdb ran MiXCR on the PCR reads and lists one entry per CDR3 protein. The sample lists some 2,000 distinct CDR3 sequences; around 64% were seen once. The germline CDR1 and CDR2 sequences are MDHEN and SYDVKM. Trimming cost V 6 bases and J 4 bases; bases outside gene matches: 12. The length of the CDR3 is 16 residues. This clonotype was observed a handful of times. Its cognate antigen is unknown. As for treatment: approximately 10-day PBMC culture with coronavirus spike peptide pools or control peptides (ViraFEST assay). It was before the COVID-19 pandemic (2011-2018) that the unexposed donor's CD4+ T cells were collected. ViraFEST sequenced TCRs after peptide-pool expansion of antigen-specific T cells. Where cells permitted, unexposed-donor CD4+ T cells were probed with SARS-CoV-2 S/N and four cold-coronavirus spikes.

This chain joins TRBV28 and TRBJ2-3; 8 bases agree with TRBD2. Sequencing used CD4+ T cells from blood, cultured in vitro. The origin of this receptor is a human donor in good health. CDR3 sequence: CASSPPIGRAPDTQYF. Here the CDR3 DNA reads TGTGCCAGCAGCCCCCCGATCGGGAGGGCCCCAGATACGCAGTATTTT.